This T cell receptor (beta chain) was obtained from a study of vaccination and CD4 T cells after COVID-19. Study-level information: The cells were exposed to overlapping spike peptides originating from SARS-CoV-2, HCoV-NL63, HCoV-OC43 and HCoV-229E for stimulation.

The Oncomine TCR Beta short-read assay sequenced DNA from cultured CD4+ T cells. MiXCR was run by TCRdb on the PCR reads, yielding one entry per CDR3 protein. Of 10,000 to 15,000 distinct CDR3 sequences in the sample, around three fifths are singletons; the top ten hold over 10%. As concerns this clonotype: Its target is unknown.

Treatment in this sample: roughly nine-day PBMC culture with coronavirus spike peptide pools or control peptides (ViraFEST assay). Positive PCR dates covered March to December 2020, before US Alpha, Beta and Delta variants. PBMCs, plated at roughly 2 million per well, were grown in the presence of around 10 IU/ml IL-2 and 9.5 to 10 ug/ml peptide pools. The study, taken as a whole, reports: Convalescent patients had a median around 90% of reactive clones appearing only post-vaccination.

Sequenced material: CD4+ T cells from blood, cultured in vitro. The receptor was derived from a human donor who had recovered from COVID-19.

The CDR3 is CASRPLLLAGGFYNEQFF. The CDR3 DNA is TGTGCCAGCAGACCCCTGTTACTAGCGGGAGGGTTCTACAATGAGCAGTTCTTC. The chain uses TRBV7-3 and TRBJ2-1; 13 nucleotides align to TRBD2. This CDR3 comprises 18 residues. Germline loops: CDR1 SGHTA, CDR2 FQGTGA. J was trimmed by 3 bases and V by 6 bases; bases with no gene match: 11.